This record looks at one TCR beta chain sequence and its context. This entry belongs to a study of technical replicates of blood from a handful of donors. This table comes from immunoSEQ multiplex PCR, and its TCRdb copy is limited to in-frame clones, with some not included. The sample records approximately 44,000 clones, approximately 96% being singletons. The CDR3 runs 13 residues. The junction had 4 bases not matched to a gene; V was cut back by 6 bases and J by 5 bases. Per germline, CDR1 MNHNS and CDR2 SASEGT. This rearrangement joins TRBV6-1 to TRBJ2-5; 9 nucleotides align to TRBD1. The receptor's source is a human donor in good health. Sequencing used T cells isolated from PBMCs. The CDR3 reads CASRDRGTETQYF. CDR3 coding DNA: TGTGCCAGCAGAGACAGGGGGACGGAGACCCAGTACTTC.